This TCR beta chain was observed in a study of identical twins. With template switching, a universal primer site was added, and the cDNA carried unique molecular identifiers. TCRdb re-analysed the 5' RACE reads in MiXCR, keeping a single row per CDR3 protein. The table records under 900,000 distinct CDR3 sequences, over 15% of them present only once. In this sample, this clonotype turned up a few times. This CDR3 spans 15 amino acids. Losses at the gene ends were 4 bases for V and 7 bases for J; bases not matched to a gene: 11. Germline CDR1 is SGHTA and CDR2 is FQGNSA. These data are also associated with another study on T cells expressing NK-cell markers. That report notes: Within several experiments, an anti-gamma-delta TCR antibody kept the sorting limited to alpha-beta TCR T cells. Researchers report these clonotypes also headed the CD3+CD56-NKG2C+ fraction in several donors.

The V call is TRBV7-2, the J call TRBJ2-3; 7 bases fit TRBD1. The sequencing input was PBMCs. The sequence was obtained from a woman under 30 in good health. CDR3 DNA sequence: TGTGCCAGCAGCTCGAACCCGCACAGGGGAAATACGCAGTATTTT. Its translation is CASSSNPHRGNTQYF.